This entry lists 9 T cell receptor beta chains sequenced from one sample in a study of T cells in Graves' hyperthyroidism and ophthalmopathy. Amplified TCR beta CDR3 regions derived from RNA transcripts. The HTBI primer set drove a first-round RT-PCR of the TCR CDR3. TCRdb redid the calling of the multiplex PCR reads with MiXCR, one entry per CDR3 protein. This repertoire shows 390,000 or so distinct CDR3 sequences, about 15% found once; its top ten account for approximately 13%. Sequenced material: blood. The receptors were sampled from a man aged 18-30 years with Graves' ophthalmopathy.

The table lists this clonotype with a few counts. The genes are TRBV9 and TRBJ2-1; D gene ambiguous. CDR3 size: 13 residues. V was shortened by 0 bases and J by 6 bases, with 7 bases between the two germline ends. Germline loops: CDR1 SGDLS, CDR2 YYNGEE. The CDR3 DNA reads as TGTGCCAGCAGCGTAGAGGAAGGCAATGAGCAGTTCTTC. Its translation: CASSVEEGNEQFF.

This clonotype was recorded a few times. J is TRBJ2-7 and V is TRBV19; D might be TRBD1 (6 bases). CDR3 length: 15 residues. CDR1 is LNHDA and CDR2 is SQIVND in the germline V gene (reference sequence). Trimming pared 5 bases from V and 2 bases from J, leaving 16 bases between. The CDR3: CASSYQGPIAYEQYF. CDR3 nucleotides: TGTGCCAGTAGTTATCAGGGGCCAATCGCCTACGAGCAGTACTTC.

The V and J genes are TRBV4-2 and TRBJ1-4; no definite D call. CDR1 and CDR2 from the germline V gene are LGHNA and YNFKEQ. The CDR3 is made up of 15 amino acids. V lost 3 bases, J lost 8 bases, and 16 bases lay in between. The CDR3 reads CASSQSGPGSEKLFF. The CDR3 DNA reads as TGTGCCAGCAGCCAGTCGGGCCCCGGGAGCGAAAAACTGTTTTTT.

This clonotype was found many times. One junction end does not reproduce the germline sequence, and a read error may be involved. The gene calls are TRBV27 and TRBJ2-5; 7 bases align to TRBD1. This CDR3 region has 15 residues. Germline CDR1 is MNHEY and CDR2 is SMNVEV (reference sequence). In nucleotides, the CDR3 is TGTGCCGGCAGACCCGGGACAGACGACCAAGAGACCCAGTACTTC. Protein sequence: CAGRPGTDDQETQYF.

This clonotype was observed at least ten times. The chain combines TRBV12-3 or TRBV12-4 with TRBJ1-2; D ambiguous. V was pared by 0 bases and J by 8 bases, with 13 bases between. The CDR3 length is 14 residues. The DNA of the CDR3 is TGTGCCAGCAGTTTAGCGCCGGGGTTGGGAGGCTACACCTTC. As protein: CASSLAPGLGGYTF.

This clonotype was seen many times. The CDR3, as DNA: TGTGCCAGCAGCAGAACACTAGCGGTACAAGATACGCAGTATTTT. Its protein product is CASSRTLAVQDTQYF. This rearrangement joins TRBV7-6 to TRBJ2-3; the match to TRBD2 covers 8 bases. CDR1 SGHVS and CDR2 FNYEAQ come from the germline V gene. The CDR3 spans 15 residues. Germline trimming cut 5 bases from V and 5 bases from J; bases unmatched to any gene: 9.

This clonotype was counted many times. CDR3 in amino acids: CASRPQGGLYGYTF. In DNA, the CDR3 is TGTGCCAGCAGACCCCAAGGGGGTCTATATGGCTACACCTTC. This chain uses TRBV12-3 or TRBV12-4 with TRBJ1-2; D perhaps matches TRBD1 (6 bases). The V and J ends lost 6 bases and 5 bases respectively, with 16 bases between them. This CDR3 comprises 14 residues.

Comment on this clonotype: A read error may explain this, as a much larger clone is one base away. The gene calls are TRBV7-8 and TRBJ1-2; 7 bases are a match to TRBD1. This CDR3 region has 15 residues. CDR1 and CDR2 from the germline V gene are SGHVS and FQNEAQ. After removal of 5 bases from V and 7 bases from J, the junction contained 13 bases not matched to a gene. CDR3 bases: TGTGCCAGCAGCCGATTCGAGGGGGCTAGGGGTGGCTACACCTTC. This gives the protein CASSRFEGARGGYTF.

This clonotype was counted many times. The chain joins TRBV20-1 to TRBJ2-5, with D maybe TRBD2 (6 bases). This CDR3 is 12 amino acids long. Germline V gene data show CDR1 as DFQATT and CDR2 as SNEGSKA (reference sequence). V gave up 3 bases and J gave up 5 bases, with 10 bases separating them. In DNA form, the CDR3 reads TGCAGTGCTAGGGTTGCGGGGGAGACCCAGTACTTC. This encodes CSARVAGETQYF.